This T cell receptor beta chain was identified in a study of blood T cell repertoires in COVID-19. In its sample, this clone was seen a few times. There are 15 residues in the CDR3. Germline CDR1 is SGHAT and CDR2 is FQNNGV. V shed 7 bases and J 4 bases; nucleotides not matched to a gene: 7. Original handling: Reference gene primers were amplified, and this amplification served to estimate nucleated cell counts. The repertoire was sequenced with immunoSEQ multiplex PCR; TCRdb's copy has only in-frame clones and lacks some. That table supplies the V and J calls and clone size; D and trimming were determined from the DNA. The data show 150,000 to 200,000 clones, 70% to 90% seen once.

What was sequenced was peripheral blood. V gene TRBV11-2 combines with J gene TRBJ2-2; TRBD1 matches 9 bases. The receptor was isolated from a human donor with active or convalescent COVID-19. The donor label of this sample is uncertain. CDR3 residues: CASTQLTGGTGELFF. The CDR3 nucleotides read TGTGCCAGCACCCAATTGACAGGGGGCACCGGGGAGCTGTTTTTT. The variable domain in full, completed from reference TRBV11-2 and TRBJ2-2, reads EAGVAQSPRYKIIEKRQSVAFWCNPISGHATLYWYQQILGQGPKLLIQFQNNGVVDDSQLPKDRFSAERLKGVDSTLKIQPAKLEDSAVYLCASTQLTGGTGELFFGEGSRLTVL.